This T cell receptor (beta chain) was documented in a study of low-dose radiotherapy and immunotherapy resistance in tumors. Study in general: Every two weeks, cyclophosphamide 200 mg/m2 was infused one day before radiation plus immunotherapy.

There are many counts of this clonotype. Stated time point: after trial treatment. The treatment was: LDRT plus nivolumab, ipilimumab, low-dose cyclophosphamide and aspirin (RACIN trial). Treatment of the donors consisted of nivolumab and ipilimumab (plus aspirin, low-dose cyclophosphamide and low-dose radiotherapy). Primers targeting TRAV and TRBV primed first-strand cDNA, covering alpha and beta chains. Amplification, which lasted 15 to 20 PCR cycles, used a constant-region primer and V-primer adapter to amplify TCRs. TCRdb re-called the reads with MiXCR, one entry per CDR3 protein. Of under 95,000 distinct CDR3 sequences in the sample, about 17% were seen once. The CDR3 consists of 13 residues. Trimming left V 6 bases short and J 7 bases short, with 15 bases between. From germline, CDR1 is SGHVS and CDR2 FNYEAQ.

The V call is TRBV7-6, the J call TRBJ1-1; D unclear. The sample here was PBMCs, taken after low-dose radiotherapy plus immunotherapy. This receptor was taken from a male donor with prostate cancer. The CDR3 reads CASSARGLSEAFF. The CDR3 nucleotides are TGTGCCAGCAGTGCCAGAGGGCTGAGTGAAGCTTTCTTT.